This entry lists 8 T cell receptor beta chains sequenced from one sample in a study of blood T cell repertoires in COVID-19. Profiled with immunoSEQ multiplex PCR; TCRdb holds only in-frame clones, not every one. The repertoire holds about 150,000 clones, around 86% seen once, with 5.5% to 7.5% in the top ten. Sequenced: peripheral blood. These receptors were taken from an elderly man with acute or convalescent COVID-19.

V usage is TRBV9 and J usage is TRBJ2-3; TRBD2 agrees at 8 bases. Germline CDR1 is SGDLS and CDR2 is YYNGEE. J lost 5 bases, V lost 0 bases, and 5 bases had no gene match. This CDR3 is built from 15 residues. CDR3 in DNA: TGTGCCAGCAGCGTAGAGGGACTAGTTCTAGATACGCAGTATTTT. Amino acid sequence: CASSVEGLVLDTQYF.

The chain employs TRBV30 and TRBJ2-5, with TRBD1 as a possible D gene (5 bases). The CDR3 loop spans 15 amino acids. CDR1 GTSNPN and CDR2 SVGIG come from the germline V gene (reference sequence). The V end was cut by 0 bases, the J end by 4 bases, with 15 bases between. The CDR3 loop reads CAWSVDKWFRETQYF. CDR3 coding DNA: TGTGCCTGGAGTGTGGACAAGTGGTTCCGAGAGACCCAGTACTTC.

The chain employs TRBV14 and TRBJ1-1, with a tentative D call TRBD1 (6 bases). Germline V CDR1 and CDR2: SGHDN, FVKESK. Trimming took 4 bases from V and 7 from J, leaving 16 bases between them. This CDR3 spans 14 amino acids. The CDR3 DNA reads as TGTGCCAGCAGCCGAAATTTACAGGGCGATGAAGCTTTCTTT. Its translation: CASSRNLQGDEAFF. Complete variable domain (other parts from reference TRBV14 and TRBJ1-1): EAGVTQFPSHSVIEKGQTVTLRCDPISGHDNLYWYRRVMGKEIKFLLHFVKESKQDESGMPNNRFLAERTGGTYSTLKVQPAELEDSGVYFCASSRNLQGDEAFFGQGTRLTVV.

The J gene is TRBJ1-1, the V gene TRBV29-1, with 8 nucleotides matching TRBD1. The CDR3 loop spans 13 amino acids. Trimming took 3 bases from V and 6 from J; bases not matched to a gene: 6. Looked up from germline, CDR1 is SQVTM and CDR2 is ANQGSEA. Here the CDR3 DNA reads TGCAGCGTTGACAGGGGGCGAAGGGCTGAAGCTTTCTTT. It is translated as CSVDRGRRAEAFF.

This rearrangement joins TRBV5-1 to TRBJ2-5; TRBD1 agrees at 7 bases. Germline CDR1 and CDR2: SGHRS and YFSETQ. The CDR3 sequence is 16 residues long. The V and J ends lost 4 bases and 5 bases, in that order; junction bases with no gene match: 14. The DNA of the CDR3 is TGCGCCAGCAGCACTACCTTAGGGGGCGCCTCGGAGACCCAGTACTTC. Translating gives CASSTTLGGASETQYF.

This clone has a single count. V gene TRBV7-2 combines with J gene TRBJ2-3; TRBD2 is a possible D gene (6 bases). V was shortened by 4 bases and J by 1 base, with 12 bases between the two germline ends. Looked up from germline, CDR1 is SGHTA and CDR2 is FQGNSA. CDR3 length: 15 amino acids. This CDR3 reads CASSSPGLGTDTQYF. The CDR3 DNA sequence: TGTGCCAGCAGCTCTCCGGGACTCGGCACAGATACGCAGTATTTT.

The V call is TRBV12-3 or TRBV12-4, the J call TRBJ2-4; D call uncertain. CDR3 length: 11 residues. V gave up 6 bases and J gave up 8 bases, with 8 bases separating them. CDR3 DNA sequence: TGTGCCAGCAGGTCCCTAGACATTCAGTACTTC. Translated: CASRSLDIQYF.

This chain links TRBV28 with TRBJ2-5; 7 bases are shared with TRBD1. The germline CDR1 and CDR2 sequences are MDHEN and SYDVKM. The CDR3 length is 15 residues. The V and J ends lost 6 bases and 1 base, in that order; junction bases with no gene match: 8. The chain's CDR3 is CASSPMGQPQETQYF. CDR3 nucleotides: TGTGCCAGCAGCCCAATGGGACAGCCCCAAGAGACCCAGTACTTC. The full variable domain, its missing parts supplied by reference TRBV28 and TRBJ2-5, is DVKVTQSSRYLVKRTGEKVFLECVQDMDHENMFWYRQDPGLGLRLIYFSYDVKMKEKGDIPEGYSVSREKKERFSLILESASTNQTSMYLCASSPMGQPQETQYFGPGTRLLVL.